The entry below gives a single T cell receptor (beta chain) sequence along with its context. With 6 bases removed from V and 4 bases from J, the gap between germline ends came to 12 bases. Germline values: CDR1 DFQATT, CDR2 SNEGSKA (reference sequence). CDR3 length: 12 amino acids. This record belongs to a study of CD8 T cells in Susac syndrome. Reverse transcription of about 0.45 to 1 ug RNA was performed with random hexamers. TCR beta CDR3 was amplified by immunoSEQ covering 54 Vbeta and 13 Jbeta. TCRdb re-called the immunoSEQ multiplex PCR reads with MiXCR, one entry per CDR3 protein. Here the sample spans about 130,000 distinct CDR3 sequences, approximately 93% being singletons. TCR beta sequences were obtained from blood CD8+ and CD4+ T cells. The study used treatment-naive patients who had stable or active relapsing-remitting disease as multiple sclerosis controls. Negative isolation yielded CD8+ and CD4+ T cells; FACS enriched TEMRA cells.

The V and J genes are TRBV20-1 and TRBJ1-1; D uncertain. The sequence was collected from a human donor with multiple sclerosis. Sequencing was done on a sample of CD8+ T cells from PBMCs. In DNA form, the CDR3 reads TGCAGTGCCACTCCACCGGGCACTGAAGCTTTCTTT. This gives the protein CSATPPGTEAFF.